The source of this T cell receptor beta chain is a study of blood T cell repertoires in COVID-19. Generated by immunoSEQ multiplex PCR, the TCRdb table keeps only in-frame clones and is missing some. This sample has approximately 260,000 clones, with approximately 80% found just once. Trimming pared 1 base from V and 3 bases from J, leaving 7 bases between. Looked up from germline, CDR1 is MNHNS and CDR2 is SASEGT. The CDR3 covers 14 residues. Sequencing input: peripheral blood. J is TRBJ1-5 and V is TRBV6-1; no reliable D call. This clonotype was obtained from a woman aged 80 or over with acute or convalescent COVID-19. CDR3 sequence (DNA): TGTGCCAGCAGTGAAGGACAAGTCAATCAGCCCCAGCATTTT. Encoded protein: CASSEGQVNQPQHF.